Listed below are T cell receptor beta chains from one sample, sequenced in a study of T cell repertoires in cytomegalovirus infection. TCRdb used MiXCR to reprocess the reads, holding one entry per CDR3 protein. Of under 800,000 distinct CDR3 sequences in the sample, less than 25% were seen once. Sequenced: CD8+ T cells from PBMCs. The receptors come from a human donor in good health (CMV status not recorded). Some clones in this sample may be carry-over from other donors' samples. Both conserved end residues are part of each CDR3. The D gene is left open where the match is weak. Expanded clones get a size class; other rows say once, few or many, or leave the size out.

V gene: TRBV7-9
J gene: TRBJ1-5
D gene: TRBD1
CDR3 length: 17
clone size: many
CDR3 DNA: TGTGCCAGCAGCTTAGGGGACAGGGCGGGGAGCAATCAGCCCCAGCATTTT
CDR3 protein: CASSLGDRAGSNQPQHF

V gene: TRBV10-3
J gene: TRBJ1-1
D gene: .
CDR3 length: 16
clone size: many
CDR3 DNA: TGTGCCATCAGTGTGTGGGGAACTCTTAGGAACACTGAAGCTTTCTTT
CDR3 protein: CAISVWGTLRNTEAFF

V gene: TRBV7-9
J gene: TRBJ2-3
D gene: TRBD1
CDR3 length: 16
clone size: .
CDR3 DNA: TGTGCCAGCGTCCGGCACAGGGGGCGAGATCGTGATACGCAGTATTTT
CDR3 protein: CASVRHRGRDRDTQYF

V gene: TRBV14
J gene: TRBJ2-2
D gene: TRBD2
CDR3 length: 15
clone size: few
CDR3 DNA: TGTGCCAGCAGCCAAGGGGACTACAACACCGGGGAGCTGTTTTTT
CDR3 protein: CASSQGDYNTGELFF

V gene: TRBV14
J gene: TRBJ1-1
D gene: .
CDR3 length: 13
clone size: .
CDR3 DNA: TGTGCCAGCAGCCTTGTCGGAGGGGGTGAAGCTTTCTTT
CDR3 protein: CASSLVGGGEAFF

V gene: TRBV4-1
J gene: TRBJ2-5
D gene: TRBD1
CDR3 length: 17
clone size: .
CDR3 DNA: TGCGCCAGCAGCCAATTCATCCCGGGACAGGGCCAAGAGACCCAGTACTTC
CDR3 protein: CASSQFIPGQGQETQYF

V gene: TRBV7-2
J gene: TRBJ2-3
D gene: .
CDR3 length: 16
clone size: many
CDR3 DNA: TGTGCCAGCGTGACATGGCGGGGCCCGAGCACAGATACGCAGTATTTT
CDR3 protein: CASVTWRGPSTDTQYF

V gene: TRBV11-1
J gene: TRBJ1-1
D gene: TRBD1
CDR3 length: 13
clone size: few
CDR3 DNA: TGTGCCAGCAGCCAAGGGACAGTCACTGAAGCTTTCTTT
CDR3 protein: CASSQGTVTEAFF

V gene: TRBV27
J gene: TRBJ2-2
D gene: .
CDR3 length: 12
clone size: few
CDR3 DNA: TGTGCCAGCCAATCGAACACCGGGGAGCTGTTTTTT
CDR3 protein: CASQSNTGELFF

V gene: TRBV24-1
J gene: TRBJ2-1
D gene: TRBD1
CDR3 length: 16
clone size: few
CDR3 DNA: TGTGCCACCAGTGATTGGAGACAGGGTTCCAACAATGAGCAGTTCTTC
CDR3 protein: CATSDWRQGSNNEQFF

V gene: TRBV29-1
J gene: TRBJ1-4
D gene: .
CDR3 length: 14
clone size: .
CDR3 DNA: TGCAGCGTTGTCATCCGGGACCTCGCTGAAAAACTGTTTTTT
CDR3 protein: CSVVIRDLAEKLFF

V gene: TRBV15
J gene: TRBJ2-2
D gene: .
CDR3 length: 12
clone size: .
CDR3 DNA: TGTGCCACCACTCCAGGAACCGGGGAGCTGTTTTTT
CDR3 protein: CATTPGTGELFF

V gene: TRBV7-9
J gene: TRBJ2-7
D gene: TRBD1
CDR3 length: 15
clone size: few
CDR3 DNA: TGTGCCAGCAGCTACCCCGAGGGGGCTACCTACGAGCAGTACTTC
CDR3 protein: CASSYPEGATYEQYF

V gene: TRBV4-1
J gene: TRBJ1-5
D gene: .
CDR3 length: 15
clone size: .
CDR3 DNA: TGCGCCAGCAGCCCCGATGGGCATGAGAATCAGCCCCAGCATTTT
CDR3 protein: CASSPDGHENQPQHF

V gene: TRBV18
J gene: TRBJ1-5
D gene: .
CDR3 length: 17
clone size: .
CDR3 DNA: TGTGCCAGCTCACCAGGGGGTCGGATGGCGGCCAATCAGCCCCAGCATTTT
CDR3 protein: CASSPGGRMAANQPQHF

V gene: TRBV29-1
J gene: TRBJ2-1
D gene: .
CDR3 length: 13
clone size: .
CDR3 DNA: TGCAGCGCCCCGGCAACGGTATACAATGAGCAGTTCTTC
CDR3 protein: CSAPATVYNEQFF

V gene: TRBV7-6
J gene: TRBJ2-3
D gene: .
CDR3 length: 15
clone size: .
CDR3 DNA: TGTGCCAGCAGCTTTGATAGTACAGGGTCAGATACGCAGTATTTT
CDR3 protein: CASSFDSTGSDTQYF

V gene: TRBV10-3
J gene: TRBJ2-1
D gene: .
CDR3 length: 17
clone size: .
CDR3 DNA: TGTGCCATCAGTGAGTCTGGGCAGGGGACCTCCTACAATGAGCAGTTCTTC
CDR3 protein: CAISESGQGTSYNEQFF

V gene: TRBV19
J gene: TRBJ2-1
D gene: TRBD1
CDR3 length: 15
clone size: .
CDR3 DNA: TGTGCCAGTAGACGCGGACAGGGAGTTGCCAATGAGCAGTTCTTC
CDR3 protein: CASRRGQGVANEQFF

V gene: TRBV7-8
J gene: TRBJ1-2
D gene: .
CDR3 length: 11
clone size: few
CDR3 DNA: TGTGCCAGCGGGCCTTCCAATGGCTACACCTTC
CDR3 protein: CASGPSNGYTF

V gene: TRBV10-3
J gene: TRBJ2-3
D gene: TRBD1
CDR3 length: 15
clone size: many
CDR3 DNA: TGTGCCATCAGTGAGGGGACAGGGCTCACAGATACGCAGTATTTT
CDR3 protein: CAISEGTGLTDTQYF

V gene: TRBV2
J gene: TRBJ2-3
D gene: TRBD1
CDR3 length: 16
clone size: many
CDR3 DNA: TGTGCCAGCAGTGGTTTTTTCGGACAGGTCACAGATACGCAGTATTTT
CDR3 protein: CASSGFFGQVTDTQYF

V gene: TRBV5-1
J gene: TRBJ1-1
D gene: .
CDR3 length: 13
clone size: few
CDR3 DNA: TGCGCCAGCAGTTGGACAGTGGCCACTGAAGCTTTCTTT
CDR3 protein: CASSWTVATEAFF

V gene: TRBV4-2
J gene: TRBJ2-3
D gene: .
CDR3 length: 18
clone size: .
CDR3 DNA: TGTGCCAGCAGCCAAGAGACTTTCGTGGAGGGGCGCACAGATACGCAGTATTTT
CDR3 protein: CASSQETFVEGRTDTQYF

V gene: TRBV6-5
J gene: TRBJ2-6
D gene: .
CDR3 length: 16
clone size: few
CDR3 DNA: TGTGCCAGCAGTTCTATTCCCGTCTCTGGGGCCAACGTCCTGACTTTC
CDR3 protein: CASSSIPVSGANVLTF

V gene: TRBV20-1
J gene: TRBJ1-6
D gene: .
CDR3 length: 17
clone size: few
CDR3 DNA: TGCAGTGCTAGAGATGCTTCGGGCTACTCCTATAATTCACCCCTCCACTTT
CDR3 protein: CSARDASGYSYNSPLHF

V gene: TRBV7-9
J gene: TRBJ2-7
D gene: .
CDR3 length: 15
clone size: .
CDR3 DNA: TGTGCCAGCAGCTCCCCGGGACCCTGGCCCTACGAGCAGTACTTC
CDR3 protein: CASSSPGPWPYEQYF

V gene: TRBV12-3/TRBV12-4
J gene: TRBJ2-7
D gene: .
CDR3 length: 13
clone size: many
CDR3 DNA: TGTGCCAGCAGCTACACCGGTGTGGACGAGCAGTACTTC
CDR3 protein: CASSYTGVDEQYF

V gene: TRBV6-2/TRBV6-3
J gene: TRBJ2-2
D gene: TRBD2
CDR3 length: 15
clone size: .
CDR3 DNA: TGTGCCAGCAGTTCACAGCGGGGAAGGACCGGGGAGCTGTTTTTT
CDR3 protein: CASSSQRGRTGELFF

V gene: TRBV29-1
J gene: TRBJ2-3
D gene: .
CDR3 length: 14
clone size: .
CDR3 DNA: TGCAGCGTTGAACAGGACAGTTGGACGGGTACGCAGTATTTT
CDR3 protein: CSVEQDSWTGTQYF

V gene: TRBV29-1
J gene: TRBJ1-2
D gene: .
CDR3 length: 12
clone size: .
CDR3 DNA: TGCAGCGTTCCGTCCGACCGGGGTGGCTACACCTTC
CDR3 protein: CSVPSDRGGYTF

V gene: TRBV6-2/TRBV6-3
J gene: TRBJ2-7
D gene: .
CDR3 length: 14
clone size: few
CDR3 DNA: TGTGCCGTTTGGCAGGGCGCTCTTCTCGACGAGCAGTACTTC
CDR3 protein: CAVWQGALLDEQYF

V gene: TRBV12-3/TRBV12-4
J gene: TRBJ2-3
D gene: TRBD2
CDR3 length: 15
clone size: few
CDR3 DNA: TGTGCCAGCACCACCGAGCGGGGGAGCACAGATACGCAGTATTTT
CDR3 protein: CASTTERGSTDTQYF

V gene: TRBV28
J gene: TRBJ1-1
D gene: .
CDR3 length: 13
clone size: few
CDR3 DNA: TGTGCCAGCAGTTTACCGACGAACACTGAAGCTTTCTTT
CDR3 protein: CASSLPTNTEAFF

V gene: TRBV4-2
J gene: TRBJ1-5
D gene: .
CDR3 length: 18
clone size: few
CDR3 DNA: TGTGCCAGCAGCCAAGATTACGGGGCAACTTATAGCAATCAGCCCCAGCATTTT
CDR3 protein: CASSQDYGATYSNQPQHF

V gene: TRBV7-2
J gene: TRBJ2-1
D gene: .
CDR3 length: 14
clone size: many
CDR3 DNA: TGTGCCAGCAGCTTCGGAGGGTCCTACAATGAGCAGTTCTTC
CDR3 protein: CASSFGGSYNEQFF

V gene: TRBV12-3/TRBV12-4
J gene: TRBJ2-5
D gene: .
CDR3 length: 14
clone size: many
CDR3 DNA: TGTGCCAGCAAGGAGAGGGGACCCAAGGAGACCCAGTACTTC
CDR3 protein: CASKERGPKETQYF

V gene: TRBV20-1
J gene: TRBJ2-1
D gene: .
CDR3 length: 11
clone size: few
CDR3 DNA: TGCAGTGCTAGAGAGGGTCGTGAGCAGTTCTTC
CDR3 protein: CSAREGREQFF

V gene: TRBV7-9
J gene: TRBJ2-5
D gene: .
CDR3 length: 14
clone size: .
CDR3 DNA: TGTGCCAGCAGCCCTGGTTGGGTACAGGAGACCCAGTACTTC
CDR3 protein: CASSPGWVQETQYF

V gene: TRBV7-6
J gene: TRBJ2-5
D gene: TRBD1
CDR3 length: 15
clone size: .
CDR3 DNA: TGTGCCAGCCGGCCTGGACAGGGGAGCAGAGAGACCCAGTACTTC
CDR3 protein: CASRPGQGSRETQYF

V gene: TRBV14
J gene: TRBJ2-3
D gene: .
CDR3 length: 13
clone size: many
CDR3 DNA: TGTGCCAGCAGCCAAGACCCCACAGATACGCAGTATTTT
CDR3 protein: CASSQDPTDTQYF

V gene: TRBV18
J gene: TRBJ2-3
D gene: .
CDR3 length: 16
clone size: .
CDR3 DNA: TGTGCCAGCTCACCACCCCCGGGACTCAGCACAGATACGCAGTATTTT
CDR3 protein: CASSPPPGLSTDTQYF

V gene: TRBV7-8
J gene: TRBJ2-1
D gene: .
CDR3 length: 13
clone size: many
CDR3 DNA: TGTGCCAGCAGACCTGACCCACGGAGTGGGCAGTTCTTC
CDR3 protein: CASRPDPRSGQFF

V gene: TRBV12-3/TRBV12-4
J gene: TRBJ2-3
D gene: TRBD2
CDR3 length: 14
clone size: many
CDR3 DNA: TGTGCCAGCAGTTTAACTAGCGGCACAGATACGCAGTATTTT
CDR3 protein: CASSLTSGTDTQYF

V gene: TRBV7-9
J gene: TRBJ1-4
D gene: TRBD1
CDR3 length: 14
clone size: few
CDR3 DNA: TGTGCCAGCAACGGTGACAGGGGGAATGAAAAACTGTTTTTT
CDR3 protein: CASNGDRGNEKLFF

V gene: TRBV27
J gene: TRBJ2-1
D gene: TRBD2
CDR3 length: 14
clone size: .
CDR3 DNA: TGTGCCAGCAGTTTACTAGCGGGGAGTAATGAGCAGTTCTTC
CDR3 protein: CASSLLAGSNEQFF

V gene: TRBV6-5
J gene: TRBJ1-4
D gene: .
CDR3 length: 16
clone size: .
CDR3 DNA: TGTGCCAGCAGTTACCTAGGGGCCTCTCGGGGTGAAAAACTGTTTTTT
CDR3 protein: CASSYLGASRGEKLFF

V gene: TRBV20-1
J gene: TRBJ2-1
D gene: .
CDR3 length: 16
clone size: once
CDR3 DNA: TGCAGTGCTAGAGCGGAAGGGCGGGGAAGCTACAATGAGCAGTTCTTC
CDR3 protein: CSARAEGRGSYNEQFF

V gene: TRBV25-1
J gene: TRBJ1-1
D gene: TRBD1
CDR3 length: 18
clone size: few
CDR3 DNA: TGTGCCAGCAGTGAATATTTTATTGGCCAGGGGGGCAACACTGAAGCTTTCTTT
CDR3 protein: CASSEYFIGQGGNTEAFF

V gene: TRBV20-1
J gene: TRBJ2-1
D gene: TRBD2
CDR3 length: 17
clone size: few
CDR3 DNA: TGCAGTGCTAGAGATGTATATAGCGGGGGGGCCGTCAATGAGCAGTTCTTC
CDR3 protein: CSARDVYSGGAVNEQFF

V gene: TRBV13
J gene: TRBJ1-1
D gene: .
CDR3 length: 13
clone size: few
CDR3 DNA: TGTGCCAGCAGCTCCGGAGGGGAAACTGAAGCTTTCTTT
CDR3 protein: CASSSGGETEAFF

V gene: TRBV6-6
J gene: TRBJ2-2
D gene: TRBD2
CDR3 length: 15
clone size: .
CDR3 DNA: TGTGCCAGCAGTTACTGGACTAGCGGAAGCGGGGAGCTGTTTTTT
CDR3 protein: CASSYWTSGSGELFF

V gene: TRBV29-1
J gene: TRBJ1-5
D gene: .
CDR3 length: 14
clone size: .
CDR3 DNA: TGCAGCGTTGATGGGGGCGGGAGCAATCAGCCCCAGCATTTT
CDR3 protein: CSVDGGGSNQPQHF

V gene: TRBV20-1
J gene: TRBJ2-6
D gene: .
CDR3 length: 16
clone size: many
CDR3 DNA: TGCAGTGCTAGAGATCGCAGCTTCTCTGGGGCCAACGTCCTGACTTTC
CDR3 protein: CSARDRSFSGANVLTF

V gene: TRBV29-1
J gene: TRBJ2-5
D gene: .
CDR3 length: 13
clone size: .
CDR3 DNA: TGCAGCGTTGAAGTAGGCAAAAAAGAGACCCAGTACTTC
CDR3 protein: CSVEVGKKETQYF

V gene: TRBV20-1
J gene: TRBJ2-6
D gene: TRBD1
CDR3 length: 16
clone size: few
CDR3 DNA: TGCAGTGCTTGGGACAGGGAAAGCTCTGGGGCCAACGTCCTGACTTTC
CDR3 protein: CSAWDRESSGANVLTF

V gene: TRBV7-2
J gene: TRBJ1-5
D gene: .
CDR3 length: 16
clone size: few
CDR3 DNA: TGTGCCAGCCATGAGGAAGCGATCGTTTGTGATCAGCCCCAGCATTTT
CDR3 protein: CASHEEAIVCDQPQHF

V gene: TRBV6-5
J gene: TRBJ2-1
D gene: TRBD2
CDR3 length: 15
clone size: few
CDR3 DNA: TGTGCCAGCACTAACGGGGGGTTGAGCCACAATGAGCAGTTCTTC
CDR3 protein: CASTNGGLSHNEQFF

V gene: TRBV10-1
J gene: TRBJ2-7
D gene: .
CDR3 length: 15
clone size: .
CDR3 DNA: TGCGCCAGCAGTGAAGGGTTGGGCAGACCCTACGAGCAGTACTTC
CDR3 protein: CASSEGLGRPYEQYF

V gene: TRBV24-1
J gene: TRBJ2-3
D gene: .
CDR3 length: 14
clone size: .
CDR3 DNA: TGTGCCACCAGTGACTACCGACCCGCAGATACGCAGTATTTT
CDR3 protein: CATSDYRPADTQYF